This T cell receptor beta chain was retrieved from a study of T cell repertoires in cytomegalovirus infection. Background on the study: CMV infection and matching HLA type were both indicated by public TCR beta signatures.

Note on this clonotype: Its antigen remains unidentified. A read error may be the cause here, since a much bigger clone is one base away.

This CDR3 comprises 13 residues. In germline, CDR1 is MDHEN, CDR2 SYDVKM. TCRdb reprocessed the reads with MiXCR, giving one entry per CDR3 protein. Of approximately 200,000 distinct CDR3 sequences in the sample, roughly 22% are singletons; the top ten hold 15% to 20%. Study-wide results and limits: Ex vivo responses were dominated by HLA-C-restricted CMV-specific TCR beta clonotypes. Of the TCR beta families, the public ones yielded a cumulative frequency that identified carriers of CMV plus the relevant HLA.

The sequence came from a human donor in good health (CMV status not recorded). Some clones in this sample may be carry-over from other donors' samples. The sample consisted of CD8+ T cells from PBMCs. The chain carries TRBV28 and TRBJ1-1, with unresolved D. The CDR3 DNA follows: TGTACCAGCCGTCAGTCCCTGAACACTGAAGCTTTCTTT. It yields the protein CTSRQSLNTEAFF.